Below, 22 T cell receptor beta chains from the same sample are listed, as sequenced in a study of T-cell reconstitution after alpha-beta-depleted transplantation in children. Preparing the TCRbeta library involved the use of unique molecular identifiers. TCRdb passed the PCR reads through MiXCR, listing each CDR3 protein once. The sample includes 240,000 or so distinct CDR3 sequences, roughly 8.2% of them seen just once. This specimen consisted of PBMCs, mostly from graft donor cells, obtained 180 days after TCRalphabeta/CD19-depleted stem cell transplant. These receptors came from a male patient between 10 and 17 years old who had a stem cell transplant for acute lymphoblastic leukemia, so the T cells may come from the graft donor.

This clonotype was seen at least ten times. The CDR3 DNA follows: TGTGCCAGCAGCTTACTGGGGGGGAACACTGAAGCTTTCTTT. The encoded protein is CASSLLGGNTEAFF. V and J are TRBV7-9 and TRBJ1-1; perhaps TRBD1 as D (5 bases). The CDR3 length is 14 residues. The V and J ends lost 2 bases and 1 base respectively, with 8 bases between them. Germline V lookup: CDR1 SEHNR, CDR2 FQNEAQ (reference sequence).

As concerns this clonotype: A much larger clone differs by one base, so this may be a read error. The chain employs TRBV4-3 and TRBJ2-7, with TRBD2 matching 7 bases. The CDR3 totals 17 residues. V lost 0 bases and J lost 3; bases outside the gene matches: 11. Germline V gene data show CDR1 as LGHNA and CDR2 as YSLEER. The CDR3 region has the DNA TGCGCCAGCAGCCAAGAAAACCCACGGGGGGTCAACTACGAGCAGTACTTC. Residues: CASSQENPRGVNYEQYF.

In its sample, this clonotype was seen many times. The chain couples TRBV5-1 to TRBJ2-5, with D possibly matching TRBD2 (5 bases). Per the germline V gene, CDR1 is SGHRS and CDR2 is YFSETQ. V dropped 0 bases and J dropped 5 bases, with 11 bases sitting between them. The CDR3 is 14 residues long. The CDR3 loop is CASSLEGSVETQYF. The CDR3 DNA follows: TGCGCCAGCAGCTTGGAAGGGAGTGTGGAGACCCAGTACTTC.

The genes are TRBV18 and TRBJ2-3; 10 bases agree with TRBD1. CDR1 KGHSH and CDR2 LQKENI come from the germline V gene. CDR3 length: 14 residues. V trimming: 3 bases; J trimming: 5 bases; junction bases outside the gene matches: 2. The CDR3 protein is CASSPGQGVDTQYF. The CDR3 DNA reads as TGTGCCAGCTCACCCGGACAGGGGGTAGATACGCAGTATTTT.

In this sample, this clonotype turned up many times. This sequence joins TRBV9 and TRBJ2-1, with 8 bases that match TRBD2. Germline lookup yields CDR1 SGDLS and CDR2 YYNGEE. There are 14 residues in the CDR3. With 5 bases clipped from V and 2 bases from J, the junction kept 3 bases outside the gene matches. This CDR3 is CASSYSGTYNEQFF. The CDR3 DNA is TGTGCCAGCAGTTATAGCGGGACCTACAATGAGCAGTTCTTC.

In its sample, this clonotype was seen many times. This chain connects TRBV2 to TRBJ2-7, with unresolved D. V lost 7 bases and J lost 3, with 16 bases in between. The CDR3 contains 14 residues. From germline, CDR1 is SNHLY and CDR2 FYNNEI. This CDR3 reads CASTMELPYYEQYF. The CDR3 DNA is TGTGCCAGCACGATGGAACTACCCTACTACGAGCAGTACTTC.

Details on this clonotype: Since a much larger clone is just one base distant, this may be a read error. The chain couples TRBV15 to TRBJ2-7, with no clear D. The germline V gene encodes CDR1 LNHNV and CDR2 YYDKDF (reference sequence). The CDR3 has 18 residues. V was trimmed by 0 bases and J by 2 bases, leaving 20 bases between them. CDR3 in DNA: TGTGCCACCAGCAGAGACATTGATCGACGCTGGGGTCCCTACGAGCAGTACTTC. Translating gives CATSRDIDRRWGPYEQYF.

This clonotype showed up just a few times. The chain joins TRBV10-2 to TRBJ1-1, with TRBD1 as a possible D gene (6 bases). CDR1 is WSHSY and CDR2 is SAAADI in the germline V gene. V was shortened by 7 bases and J by 4 bases, with 10 bases between the two germline ends. The CDR3 contains 12 residues. CDR3 sequence (DNA): TGCGCCAGCAAATCAGGGGTCACTGAAGCTTTCTTT. Its protein product is CASKSGVTEAFF.

This clonotype occurred many times. The V and J genes are TRBV12-3 or TRBV12-4 and TRBJ2-3, with D possibly TRBD2 on 6 matching bases. V was trimmed by 2 bases and J by 2 bases, leaving 11 bases between them. The CDR3 runs 15 residues. In nucleotides, the CDR3 is TGTGCCAGCAGTTTAATGGGGGGACCCACAGATACGCAGTATTTT. It encodes CASSLMGGPTDTQYF.

Many counts were recorded for this clonotype. The gene calls are TRBV29-1 and TRBJ1-1, with D perhaps TRBD1 (6 bases). Trimming pared 4 bases from V and 0 bases from J, leaving 9 bases between. This CDR3 comprises 13 residues. Germline CDR1 and CDR2: SQVTM and ANQGSEA. In nucleotides, the CDR3 is TGCAGCGTTGGACAGGCCATGAACACTGAAGCTTTCTTT. This sequence encodes CSVGQAMNTEAFF. The variable domain in full, with the rest retrieved from reference TRBV29-1 and TRBJ1-1, is SAVISQKPSRDICQRGTSLTIQCQVDSQVTMMFWYRQQPGQSLTLIATANQGSEATYESGFVIDKFPISRPNLTFSTLTVSNMSPEDSSIYLCSVGQAMNTEAFFGQGTRLTVV.

In the case of this clonotype: This may arise from a read error, as a much more abundant clone is one base away. The DNA for the CDR3 is TGTGCCAGCAGCGCCCGACACCACCGTTACTACGAGCAGTACTTC. Translation: CASSARHHRYYEQYF. The chain uses TRBV13 and TRBJ2-7; D is ambiguous. From germline, CDR1 is PRHDT and CDR2 FYEKMQ (reference sequence). V shed 5 bases and J shed 3 bases, with 17 bases lying between them. The CDR3 spans 15 residues.

This clonotype has a count of ten or more. The rearrangement joins TRBV29-1 to TRBJ1-1, with 8 bases identical to TRBD1. Germline lookup yields CDR1 SQVTM and CDR2 ANQGSEA. The junction had 9 bases not matched to a gene; V was cut back by 5 bases and J by 4 bases. The CDR3 consists of 14 residues. CDR3: CSVRTGRTSTEAFF. The CDR3 DNA reads TGCAGCGTTCGGACAGGGAGGACGAGCACTGAAGCTTTCTTT.

This clonotype has a count of ten or more. As DNA, the CDR3 is TGCGCCAGCAGCTCCCCTCCTAGCGGAGTAGGGGAGACCCAGTACTTC. Protein sequence: CASSSPPSGVGETQYF. The rearrangement links TRBV5-1 to TRBJ2-5; 7 bases agree with TRBD2. The CDR3 extends over 16 amino acids. The germline gives CDR1 SGHRS, CDR2 YFSETQ. V lost 3 bases, J lost 5 bases, and 13 bases stayed unmatched. Full variable domain (missing parts from reference TRBV5-1 and TRBJ2-5): KAGVTQTPRYLIKTRGQQVTLSCSPISGHRSVSWYQQTPGQGLQFLFEYFSETQRNKGNFPGRFSGRQFSNSRSEMNVSTLELGDSALYLCASSSPPSGVGETQYFGPGTRLLVL.

This clonotype was found many times. The gene calls are TRBV7-8 and TRBJ2-2; 7 bases fit TRBD2. CDR1 and CDR2 from the germline V gene are SGHVS and FQNEAQ. V trimming: 6 bases; J trimming: 6 bases; junction bases outside the gene matches: 10. The CDR3 contains 15 residues. Written as DNA, the CDR3 is TGTGCCAGCAGAGGAGGGACTACCCCTTCCGGGGAGCTGTTTTTT. Its protein product is CASRGGTTPSGELFF. Variable domain in full (rest from reference TRBV7-8 and TRBJ2-2): GAGVSQSPRYKVAKRGQDVALRCDPISGHVSLFWYQQALGQGPEFLTYFQNEAQLDKSGLPSDRFFAERPEGSVSTLKIQRTQQEDSAVYLCASRGGTTPSGELFFGEGSRLTVL.

This clonotype was seen many times. CDR3 amino acids: CASSQDLTTGQGNGYTF. The CDR3 DNA reads as TGCGCCAGCAGCCAAGACCTAACGACGGGACAGGGGAATGGCTACACCTTC. The chain recombines TRBV4-3 with TRBJ1-2, with 10 bases identical to TRBD1. Germline V gene data show CDR1 as LGHNA and CDR2 as YSLEER. The CDR3 spans 17 residues. Trimming removed 0 bases from V and 6 bases from J; junction bases left unmatched: 10.

This clonotype was counted ten times or more. V gene TRBV20-1 combines with J gene TRBJ1-6, with D maybe TRBD1 (5 bases). The CDR3 is 15 amino acids. Per germline, CDR1 DFQATT and CDR2 SNEGSKA (reference sequence). Trimming shortened V by 0 bases and J by 6 bases, and 12 bases separated the two germline ends. CDR3 amino acids: CSARDMMGGNSPLHF. DNA for the CDR3: TGCAGTGCTAGAGATATGATGGGGGGTAATTCACCCCTCCACTTT.

This clonotype has ten or more counts. The gene calls are TRBV6-2 or TRBV6-3 and TRBJ1-2, with TRBD1 identical over 10 bases. Germline CDR1 and CDR2: MNHEY and SVGEGT. Germline trimming cut 5 bases from V and 4 bases from J; bases unmatched to any gene: 10. This CDR3 is built from 16 residues. This CDR3 reads CASSTPGQGMVYGYTF. The DNA for the CDR3 is TGTGCCAGCAGTACACCGGGACAGGGGATGGTCTATGGCTACACCTTC.

Ten or more counts support this clonotype. The J gene is TRBJ1-4, the V gene TRBV15, with 7 bases aligning to TRBD1. Germline CDR1 reads LNHNV; CDR2 reads YYDKDF (reference sequence). V shed 0 bases and J 5 bases; nucleotides not matched to a gene: 3. The CDR3 length is 15 residues. DNA of the CDR3: TGTGCCACCAGCAGAGACAGGGGGAAGAATGAAAAACTGTTTTTT. This sequence encodes CATSRDRGKNEKLFF.

The table lists this clonotype with many counts. The rearrangement links TRBV4-2 to TRBJ1-1, with unresolved D. Trimming pared 4 bases from V and 1 base from J, leaving 10 bases between. The germline V gene has CDR1 LGHNA and CDR2 YNFKEQ. This CDR3 comprises 14 residues. The chain's CDR3 is CASSPSTGNTEAFF. For the CDR3, the DNA is TGTGCCAGCAGCCCGAGTACTGGGAACACTGAAGCTTTCTTT.

In nucleotides, the CDR3 is TGTGCCAGCAGCCAAGAGATGACAGGGCTAGAGACCCAGTACTTC. Residues: CASSQEMTGLETQYF. The chain recombines TRBV3-1 with TRBJ2-5; TRBD1 aligns across 7 bases. Germline V gene sequence: CDR1 LGHDT, CDR2 YNNKEL (reference sequence). Unmatched junction bases numbered 5, after V lost 0 bases and J lost 4 bases. The CDR3 has 15 amino acids.

The CDR3 spells CASSLDGLDGYTF. Written as DNA, the CDR3 is TGTGCCAGCAGCTTAGACGGCCTAGATGGCTACACCTTC. This chain links TRBV7-6 with TRBJ1-2; D call uncertain. Germline-derived CDR1 and CDR2 are SGHVS and FNYEAQ. The CDR3 sequence is 13 residues long. V was clipped by 1 base and J by 6 bases, with 9 bases between them.

This clonotype was picked up many times. The rearrangement links TRBV7-2 to TRBJ2-7, with D perhaps matching TRBD2 (5 bases). The germline gives CDR1 SGHTA, CDR2 FQGNSA. V shed 2 bases and J shed 2 bases, with 10 bases lying between them. The CDR3 contains 14 residues. CDR3 sequence: CASSLRLPTYEQYF. The CDR3 nucleotides read TGTGCCAGCAGCTTAAGACTACCAACCTACGAGCAGTACTTC.